This entry lists 10 T cell receptor beta chains sequenced from one sample in a study of T cells in Graves' hyperthyroidism and ophthalmopathy. Template material for amplifying TCR beta CDR3 regions consisted of RNA transcripts. Researchers ran a first-round RT-PCR on the TCR CDR3 using the HTBI primer set. TCRdb recomputed calls from the multiplex PCR reads with MiXCR, one row per CDR3 protein. The sample yields about 300,000 distinct CDR3 sequences, approximately 13% seen once. Sequences were obtained from blood. The receptors derive from a woman between 40 and 55 years old with Graves' hyperthyroidism.

This clonotype was seen ten or more times. The chain links TRBV5-4 to TRBJ2-3; 9 bases map to TRBD2. After removal of 0 bases from V and 1 base from J, the junction contained 6 bases not matched to a gene. The length of the CDR3 is 17 residues. The V gene's germline CDR1 is SGHNT and CDR2 YYREEE (reference sequence). The CDR3 nucleotides are TGTGCCAGCAGCTTGGGTAGCGGGGGAAGGCGCACAGATACGCAGTATTTT. It codes for CASSLGSGGRRTDTQYF.

Remarks on this clonotype: Just one base apart from a much larger clone, this may be a read error. The chain has TRBV20-1 and TRBJ1-4, with a possible D match to TRBD1 (5 bases). Trimming pared 5 bases from V and 8 bases from J, leaving 12 bases between. The CDR3 consists of 12 residues. Germline V CDR1 and CDR2: DFQATT, SNEGSKA (reference sequence). The CDR3 loop reads CSASPRQEKLFF. The CDR3 coding sequence is TGCAGTGCTTCACCGAGACAGGAAAAACTGTTTTTT.

This clonotype appeared many times. Here the CDR3 omits its conserved ending phenylalanine or tryptophan, so a read error is the likely source. V gene TRBV6-1 combines with J gene TRBJ1-1; 9 nucleotides line up with TRBD1. Trimming cost V 6 bases and J 1 base; bases outside gene matches: 6. This CDR3 comprises 15 residues. Germline loops: CDR1 MNHNS, CDR2 SASEGT. The CDR3 loop is CASREQGAGNTEAFS. The CDR3 region has the DNA TGTGCCAGCAGGGAACAGGGGGCGGGGAACACTGAAGCTTTCTCT.

This clonotype has a count of ten or more. The chain combines TRBV24-1 with TRBJ2-2; 7 bases are a match to TRBD2. CDR3 size: 17 residues. CDR1 and CDR2 from the germline V gene are KGHDR and SFDVKD. V lost 4 bases and J lost 6; bases outside the gene matches: 13. CDR3 in amino acids: CATSDPAVGREPGELFF. CDR3 sequence (DNA): TGTGCCACCAGTGACCCTGCGGTCGGGCGGGAGCCCGGGGAGCTGTTTTTT.

The V and J genes are TRBV19 and TRBJ2-3; 7 nucleotides align to TRBD1. Germline CDR1 reads LNHDA; CDR2 reads SQIVND (reference sequence). The CDR3 is 16 residues long. The V and J ends lost 1 base and 3 bases, in that order; junction bases with no gene match: 7. For the CDR3, the DNA is TGTGCCAGTAGTATAGCCGCGACAGGGTGGACAGATACGCAGTATTTT. As protein: CASSIAATGWTDTQYF.

This clonotype was seen repeatedly, ten times or more. This sequence joins TRBV28 and TRBJ1-5; maybe TRBD1 (5 bases). This CDR3 comprises 15 residues. The V gene lost 5 bases and the J gene lost 0 bases, with 11 bases spanning the gap. Germline V lookup: CDR1 MDHEN, CDR2 SYDVKM. The CDR3 DNA follows: TGTGCCAGCAGTCCAGAACAGGTTAGCAATCAGCCCCAGCATTTT. Translation gives CASSPEQVSNQPQHF.

This clonotype was counted many times. The chain combines TRBV6-2 or TRBV6-3 with TRBJ2-7; 7 bases fit TRBD2. CDR1 MNHEY and CDR2 SVGEGT come from the germline V gene. This CDR3 is built from 12 residues. V lost 5 bases to trimming and J lost 7 bases; unmatched junction nucleotides: 5. Written as DNA, the CDR3 is TGTGCCAGCAGTGGCGGGACTAAAGAGCAGTACTTC. Protein product: CASSGGTKEQYF.

This chain connects TRBV7-9 to TRBJ2-7; perhaps TRBD1 as D (5 bases). The germline gives CDR1 SEHNR, CDR2 FQNEAQ (reference sequence). The CDR3 sequence is 15 residues long. V lost 0 bases and J 0 bases, leaving 9 bases between the germline ends. The DNA of the CDR3 is TGTGCCAGCAGCTTAGCGCTAGACAGCTCCTACGAGCAGTACTTC. Amino acids: CASSLALDSSYEQYF.

This clonotype was observed at least ten times. This chain joins TRBV7-9 and TRBJ2-2; no clear D gene. In germline, CDR1 is SEHNR, CDR2 FQNEAQ (reference sequence). The CDR3 length is 12 residues. V gave up 5 bases and J gave up 7 bases, with 8 bases separating them. The CDR3 here is CASSRSNGELFF. CDR3 DNA sequence: TGTGCCAGCAGCCGGAGCAACGGGGAGCTGTTTTTT.

This clonotype was recorded at least ten times. The gene calls are TRBV27 and TRBJ1-2; 7 positions match TRBD1. CDR1 is MNHEY and CDR2 is SMNVEV in the germline V gene (reference sequence). The junction had 10 bases not matched to a gene; V was cut back by 6 bases and J by 6 bases. The CDR3 covers 14 residues. CDR3 nucleotides: TGTGCCAGCAGATTTCACCGGGACAGCGATGGCTACACCTTC. This encodes CASRFHRDSDGYTF.